Following are 19 T cell receptor beta chains from one sample sequenced in a study of Ad26.COV2.S vaccination and SARS-CoV-2 variants (dated by TCRdb to the early 2020s). The protocol used for the library was the immunoSEQ multiplex PCR assay. Here the immuneACCESS table is served through TCRdb, limited to in-frame sequences with V and J called. Missing clones are a known gap in these copies; in checked studies unresolved V genes cover under half, and the rest lacks a known reason. Recorded for this sample are around 350,000 clones; roughly nine tenths of them occurred a single time. The ten most abundant clones make up roughly 3.9% of the sample. The time point label on this specimen signifies: individuals recovered from natural SARS-CoV-2 infection. The starting material was peripheral blood, obtained after recovery from COVID-19. These receptors originate from a human donor who had recovered from COVID-19.

This chain joins TRBV18 and TRBJ1-5, with no clear D. The V gene's germline CDR1 is KGHSH and CDR2 LQKENI. V shed 6 bases and J shed 5 bases, with 11 bases lying between them. The CDR3 totals 13 residues. CDR3 bases: TGTGCCAGCTCTCAATCAGGAGATCAGCCCCAGCATTTT. Translation gives CASSQSGDQPQHF.

The chain is built from TRBV25-1 and TRBJ1-2, with D maybe TRBD1 (6 bases). The V end lost 6 bases, the J end lost 6 bases, and 8 bases lay between the germline ends. This CDR3 spans 11 amino acids. Germline assignment: CDR1 MGHDK and CDR2 SYGVNS. This CDR3 reads CASRTGDGYTF. CDR3 bases: TGTGCCAGCAGGACAGGTGATGGCTACACCTTC.

This chain uses TRBV12-5 with TRBJ2-7; no firm D call. The germline V and J ends were trimmed by 5 bases and 3 bases, with 17 bases remaining between them. Germline loops: CDR1 LGHNT, CDR2 FRNRAP. This CDR3 spans 15 amino acids. The CDR3 region is CASGPDIGLLYEQYF. The CDR3 DNA reads as TGTGCTAGTGGTCCCGACATTGGGCTGCTCTACGAGCAGTACTTC.

The rearrangement joins TRBV27 to TRBJ2-7, with TRBD2 matching 7 bases. CDR3 size: 14 residues. The germline V gene encodes CDR1 MNHEY and CDR2 SMNVEV (reference sequence). J lost 5 bases, V lost 3 bases, and 7 bases had no gene match. This CDR3 is CASSFKRGLDEQYF. The CDR3 bases are TGTGCCAGCAGTTTTAAGCGGGGACTGGACGAGCAGTACTTC.

The chain recombines TRBV12-5 with TRBJ2-1, with D tentatively TRBD1 or TRBD2 (6 bases each). V lost 0 bases to trimming and J lost 9 bases, with 24 bases between them. The CDR3 totals 18 residues. The germline V gene has CDR1 LGHNT and CDR2 FRNRAP. The CDR3 reads CASGLVPRRRGGQGEQFF. The CDR3 DNA follows: TGTGCTAGTGGTTTGGTACCGAGGAGGAGAGGGGGGCAGGGTGAGCAGTTCTTC.

This chain uses TRBV6-5 with TRBJ2-1; TRBD1 aligns across 10 bases. This CDR3 is 14 amino acids long. Germline CDR1 MNHEY, CDR2 SVGAGI. V was pared by 4 bases and J by 4 bases, with 1 base of the junction left unmatched. The CDR3 DNA reads as TGTGCCAGCAGTTCGGACAGGGGGTACAATGAGCAGTTCTTC. Its translation is CASSSDRGYNEQFF.

This chain links TRBV29-1 with TRBJ2-7; D unclear. This CDR3 spans 13 amino acids. V was cut by 2 bases and J by 4 bases, with 12 bases left in between. The germline CDR1 and CDR2 sequences are SQVTM and ANQGSEA. This chain's CDR3 is CSVETHGPYEQYF. CDR3 bases: TGCAGCGTTGAAACCCATGGTCCATACGAGCAGTACTTC.

This clone was seen a handful of times. The chain is built from TRBV10-3 and TRBJ1-6, with D perhaps matching TRBD1 (6 bases). Germline values: CDR1 ENHRY, CDR2 SYGVKD. The CDR3 extends over 13 amino acids. The germline V and J ends were trimmed by 8 bases and 9 bases, with 14 bases remaining between them. This CDR3 is CAIRGGLSSPLHF. CDR3 sequence (DNA): TGTGCCATCCGAGGGGGGCTGAGTTCACCCCTCCACTTT.

The chain uses TRBV23-1 and TRBJ2-6; 12 bases line up with TRBD1. TRBV23-1 is recorded as an ORF, its role being uncertain. CDR3 length: 18 amino acids. The trim removed 3 bases at V and 2 bases at J, leaving 5 bases unmatched. The CDR3 spells CASSHGTGGAPGANVLTF. The CDR3, as DNA: TGCGCCAGCAGTCACGGGACAGGGGGCGCTCCTGGGGCCAACGTCCTGACTTTC.

CDR3 region: CASSEGGRTGELFF. The CDR3 nucleotides read TGCGCCAGCAGTGAAGGGGGGAGAACCGGGGAGCTGTTTTTT. The chain is built from TRBV10-1 and TRBJ2-2; D is possibly TRBD1 or TRBD2 (6 bases each). The length of the CDR3 is 14 residues. Germline CDR1 and CDR2: WNHNN and SYGVQD (reference sequence). V dropped 3 bases and J dropped 5 bases, with 10 bases sitting between them.

The genes are TRBV5-1 and TRBJ2-3, with D perhaps matching TRBD1 (6 bases). The CDR3 is made up of 16 amino acids. Per the germline V gene, CDR1 is SGHRS and CDR2 is YFSETQ. Trimming removed 1 base from V and 4 bases from J, with 16 bases in between. The CDR3 is CASSLHLQGYADTQYF. CDR3 DNA: TGCGCCAGCAGCTTGCACTTGCAGGGGTACGCAGATACGCAGTATTTT.

The rearrangement uses TRBV3-1 (or the pseudogene TRBV3-2) and TRBJ2-7; D ambiguous. The germline CDR1 and CDR2 sequences are LGHDT and YNNKEL (reference sequence). The CDR3 length is 14 residues. Trimming stripped 1 base from V and 0 bases from J, with 7 bases between. In DNA, the CDR3 is TGTGCCAGCAGCCAAGGTACAGCCTCCTACGAGCAGTACTTC. Encoded protein: CASSQGTASYEQYF.

The chain is built from TRBV5-6 and TRBJ1-6, with D possibly matching TRBD1 (5 bases). The V gene lost 2 bases and the J gene lost 5 bases, with 8 bases spanning the gap. The CDR3 is 14 residues long. Germline CDR1 and CDR2: SGHDT and YYEEEE. The CDR3 loop reads CASSLSGNNSPLHF. The CDR3 DNA reads as TGTGCCAGCAGCTTATCAGGGAATAATTCACCCCTCCACTTT.

The genes are TRBV11-3 and TRBJ2-3; no clear D. CDR1 is SGHNT and CDR2 is YENEEA in the germline V gene. This CDR3 comprises 15 residues. The germline V and J ends were trimmed by 1 base and 0 bases, with 8 bases remaining between them. The DNA of the CDR3 is TGTGCCAGCAGCTTAGGAATGGCAAGCACAGATACGCAGTATTTT. The encoded protein is CASSLGMASTDTQYF. Using reference TRBV11-3 and TRBJ2-3 for the parts outside the CDR3, the full variable domain is EAGVVQSPRYKIIEKKQPVAFWCNPISGHNTLYWYLQNLGQGPELLIRYENEEAVDDSQLPKDRFSAERLKGVDSTLKIQPAELGDSAVYLCASSLGMASTDTQYFGPGTRLTVL.

As DNA, the CDR3 is TGTGCCAGCAGCCCCATAGGGACAGTTGACACCGGGGAGCTGTTTTTT. This translates into CASSPIGTVDTGELFF. The gene calls are TRBV11-2 and TRBJ2-2, with 7 positions matching TRBD1. Germline loops: CDR1 SGHAT, CDR2 FQNNGV. The CDR3 loop spans 16 amino acids. After removal of 5 bases from V and 3 bases from J, the junction contained 9 bases not matched to a gene.

The chain links TRBV6-5 to TRBJ2-1; no clear D gene. CDR3 length: 15 amino acids. Germline-derived CDR1 and CDR2 are MNHEY and SVGAGI. Deletions cut 6 bases from V and 0 bases from J, with 12 bases between. The CDR3 region has the DNA TGTGCCAGCAGCGGTGGGTACAGCTCCTACAATGAGCAGTTCTTC. This translates into CASSGGYSSYNEQFF.

The rearrangement joins TRBV19 to TRBJ2-1; D perhaps matches TRBD1 (6 bases). Germline CDR1 and CDR2: LNHDA and SQIVND (reference sequence). V lost 5 bases, J lost 3 bases, and 11 bases lay in between. The CDR3 has 14 amino acids. In DNA, the CDR3 is TGTGCCAGTAGTTGGGGGCGGCACTACAATGAGCAGTTCTTC. This sequence encodes CASSWGRHYNEQFF.

The chain is built from TRBV7-9 and TRBJ1-1, with unresolved D. Looked up from germline, CDR1 is SEHNR and CDR2 is FQNEAQ (reference sequence). The V end lost 1 base, the J end lost 3 bases, and 9 bases lay between the germline ends. The CDR3 has 14 residues. The CDR3 nucleotides read TGTGCCAGCAGCTTAGACCAGATGGACACTGAAGCTTTCTTT. Translating it yields CASSLDQMDTEAFF.

The J gene is TRBJ1-4, the V gene TRBV6-5, with D possibly being TRBD1 (5 bases). The CDR3 extends over 16 amino acids. The ends were cut back, 2 bases at V and 2 bases at J, with 12 bases in the middle. The germline CDR1 and CDR2 sequences are MNHEY and SVGAGI. CDR3 sequence reads: CASSYGGGGTNEKLFF. In DNA, the CDR3 is TGTGCCAGCAGTTACGGGGGAGGAGGCACTAATGAAAAACTGTTTTTT.